This entry features one T cell receptor beta chain sequence. This sample was included in a study of T cells after yellow fever vaccination. One entry per CDR3 protein, called by TCRdb with MiXCR from the 5' RACE reads. Seen here are about 58,000 distinct CDR3 sequences, approximately 6.1% observed once, and the top ten hold roughly 31%. This CDR3 spans 18 amino acids. The germline V and J ends were trimmed by 0 bases and 2 bases, with 17 bases remaining between them. From germline, CDR1 is ENHRY and CDR2 SYGVKD. Findings and caveats of the study: Post-booster repertoires contained most primary-vaccination clones again (about 95% CD4, approximately 88% CD8). Across the CD4 and CD8 compartments, a small share of clonotypes was present in both. Though it reached lower strength, the secondary response hit its peak faster, day 5 versus 15. Detection of almost all vaccine-responding clonotypes in sorted memory subsets failed on day 0.

This sequence originates from a man younger than 35 who received the YFV17D yellow fever vaccine. Sequenced here: PBMCs, either bulk or a sorted T-cell subset (CD4+, CD8+, memory, or dextramer-sorted; not recorded which), sampled on the day of the yellow fever booster vaccination. This chain links TRBV10-3 with TRBJ1-3; no clear D gene. As DNA, the CDR3 is TGTGCCATCAGTGAGTCGGGCGGACGCTCGTTCGCTGGAAACACCATATATTTT. The encoded protein is CAISESGGRSFAGNTIYF.